The 2 T cell receptor beta chains below come from one sample, sequenced in a study of shared clonotypes between healthy human individuals. TCRdb's table, derived via immunoSEQ multiplex PCR, lists solely in-frame clones and lacks some. Among about 600,000 clones listed, about 96% were seen once. The specimen was naive CD4+ T cells sorted from blood. This sample's subset: CD45RA+ positively selected. Receptors were obtained from a woman aged 25 to 39 in good health.

The chain carries TRBV21-1 and TRBJ1-1. TRBV21-1 is a known pseudogene. The CDR3 extends over 18 amino acids. The CDR3: CASSARKRDEGLNTEAFF. CDR3 DNA sequence: TGTGCCAGCAGCGCACGCAAGAGGGATGAGGGACTGAACACTGAAGCTTTCTTT.

The chain carries TRBV5-1 and TRBJ2-1; a possible D gene is TRBD1 (6 bases). Germline CDR1 SGHRS, CDR2 YFSETQ. This CDR3 comprises 14 residues. With 0 bases removed from V and 5 bases from J, the gap between germline ends came to 9 bases. CDR3 in DNA: TGCGCCAGCAGCTTGGGGACAGAAAACAATGAGCAGTTCTTC. Amino acids: CASSLGTENNEQFF.